This T cell receptor beta chain was documented in a study of CD8 T cells in Susac syndrome. With random hexamers, 0.5 to 1 ug RNA was reverse transcribed. An immunoSEQ multiplex PCR amplified TCR beta CDR3 over 54 Vbeta and 13 Jbeta. MiXCR, run by TCRdb on the immunoSEQ multiplex PCR reads, gives a single entry per CDR3 protein. This table has around 120,000 distinct CDR3 sequences, around 94% appearing once. TCR beta sequences were obtained from blood CD8+ and CD4+ T cells. The count of this clonotype is one. Its antigen remains unidentified. Study results and caveats: The study recognized that the number of individuals in its TCR sequencing and HLA analysis was relatively small.

The ends were cut back, 5 bases at V and 4 bases at J, with 18 bases in the middle. This CDR3 spans 14 amino acids. Germline values: CDR1 DFQATT, CDR2 SNEGSKA (reference sequence). The chain has TRBV20-1 and TRBJ2-7; the D gene is possibly TRBD2 (6 bases). The sequence was obtained from a human donor with multiple sclerosis. Sequenced: CD4+ T cells from PBMCs. The CDR3 sequence is CSARGTVGKYEQYF. In DNA form, the CDR3 reads TGCAGTGCTCGGGGGACTGTCGGCAAGTACGAGCAGTACTTC.